This entry lists 10 T cell receptor beta chains sequenced from one sample in a study of post-analysis software for immune sequencing data. Study-wide results and limits: Relative to controls, patients had five TRBV segments at higher frequency, with TRBV5-6, TRBV5-1 and TRBV20-1 among these.

Their antigens are not known. Unique molecular identifiers tagged the TCR beta cDNA libraries. TCRdb reanalysed the PCR reads using MiXCR and keeps one entry per CDR3 protein. The data show about 380,000 distinct CDR3 sequences, approximately 33% seen once. Sequencing was carried out using blood. These receptors were taken from a girl under 18 with multiple sclerosis.

This chain joins TRBV7-2 and TRBJ2-3; 8 bases align to TRBD2. Germline CDR1 reads SGHTA; CDR2 reads FQGNSA. This CDR3 region has 18 residues. V shed 7 bases and J 2 bases; nucleotides not matched to a gene: 17. This CDR3 is CASTWGTSGFWDTDTQYF. For the CDR3, the DNA is TGTGCCAGCACCTGGGGGACTAGTGGCTTTTGGGACACAGATACGCAGTATTTT.

The V call is TRBV7-8, the J call TRBJ1-1, with TRBD1 matching 8 bases. The CDR3 covers 17 residues. V lost 1 base to trimming and J lost 4 bases; unmatched junction nucleotides: 11. Germline V gives CDR1 SGHVS, CDR2 FQNEAQ. The CDR3 reads CASSLGWTGRLGTEAFF. CDR3 nucleotide sequence: TGTGCCAGCAGCTTAGGTTGGACAGGGAGGTTGGGCACTGAAGCTTTCTTT.

The chain employs TRBV2 and TRBJ2-7; weak D call: TRBD2 (7 bases). Germline V gene sequence: CDR1 SNHLY, CDR2 FYNNEI. CDR3 length: 14 residues. Trimming took off 8 bases at V and 3 bases at J, with 17 bases between the two ends. The CDR3: CASEEGGRFYEQYF. The CDR3 DNA reads as TGTGCCAGCGAAGAGGGGGGGCGCTTCTACGAGCAGTACTTC.

The chain uses TRBV12-3 or TRBV12-4 and TRBJ1-2, with no clear D. V was pared by 6 bases and J by 8 bases, with 13 bases between. This CDR3 has 12 amino acids. As DNA, the CDR3 is TGTGCCAGCAGCTCCTTTCGGAGGGGCTACACCTTC. Residues: CASSSFRRGYTF.

The genes are TRBV6-2 or TRBV6-3 and TRBJ2-7; D unclear. The CDR3 runs 13 residues. The V and J ends lost 2 bases and 3 bases respectively, with 8 bases between them. The germline V gene encodes CDR1 MNHEY and CDR2 SVGEGT. The CDR3 coding sequence is TGTGCCAGCAGTTACGATCTAAACTACGAGCAGTACTTC. This gives the protein CASSYDLNYEQYF.

This clonotype was found a few times. The rearrangement joins TRBV21-1 to TRBJ2-1. TRBV21-1 represents a pseudogene. The CDR3 is 15 amino acids. The DNA of the CDR3 is TGTGCCAGCAGCAAAGCTGGGATGGCCTACAATGAGCAGTTCTTC. It specifies CASSKAGMAYNEQFF.

This clonotype came up many times. V gene TRBV29-1 combines with J gene TRBJ1-2; a weak D match, TRBD1 (5 bases). The CDR3 sequence is 13 residues long. Trimming shortened V by 3 bases and J by 4 bases, and 12 bases separated the two germline ends. Germline CDR1 SQVTM, CDR2 ANQGSEA. CDR3 in amino acids: CSVEGENGYGYTF. Here the CDR3 DNA reads TGCAGCGTTGAGGGGGAGAATGGCTATGGCTACACCTTC. The whole variable domain, remainder taken from reference TRBV29-1 and TRBJ1-2, is SAVISQKPSRDICQRGTSLTIQCQVDSQVTMMFWYRQQPGQSLTLIATANQGSEATYESGFVIDKFPISRPNLTFSTLTVSNMSPEDSSIYLCSVEGENGYGYTFGSGTRLTVV.

This clonotype has a handful of counts. The gene calls are TRBV3-1 and TRBJ2-5; D not certain. The CDR3 is 13 residues long. Between the trimmed V and J ends, which lost 3 bases and 1 base, there was a span of 6 bases. Germline CDR1 is LGHDT and CDR2 is YNNKEL (reference sequence). CDR3 nucleotides: TGTGCCAGCAGCCACTTTGTCCAAGAGACCCAGTACTTC. This codes for CASSHFVQETQYF.

This clonotype turned up a few times. The gene calls are TRBV29-1 and TRBJ2-1; 13 bases fit TRBD2. This CDR3 has 16 residues. Trimming took 6 bases from V and 5 from J; bases not matched to a gene: 10. CDR1 is SQVTM, CDR2 ANQGSEA, per germline. The CDR3 DNA reads as TGCAGCGTCTGGGGGGTGACTAGCGGGGGGAACAATGAGCAGTTCTTC. It yields the protein CSVWGVTSGGNNEQFF.

This clonotype was found a few times. This sequence joins TRBV5-6 and TRBJ2-7; no definite D call. Looked up from germline, CDR1 is SGHDT and CDR2 is YYEEEE. The CDR3 is made up of 14 amino acids. Trimming stripped 0 bases from V and 3 bases from J, with 10 bases between. CDR3 nucleotide sequence: TGTGCCAGCAGCTTGGGAACCAGGAGCTACGAGCAGTACTTC. This codes for CASSLGTRSYEQYF.